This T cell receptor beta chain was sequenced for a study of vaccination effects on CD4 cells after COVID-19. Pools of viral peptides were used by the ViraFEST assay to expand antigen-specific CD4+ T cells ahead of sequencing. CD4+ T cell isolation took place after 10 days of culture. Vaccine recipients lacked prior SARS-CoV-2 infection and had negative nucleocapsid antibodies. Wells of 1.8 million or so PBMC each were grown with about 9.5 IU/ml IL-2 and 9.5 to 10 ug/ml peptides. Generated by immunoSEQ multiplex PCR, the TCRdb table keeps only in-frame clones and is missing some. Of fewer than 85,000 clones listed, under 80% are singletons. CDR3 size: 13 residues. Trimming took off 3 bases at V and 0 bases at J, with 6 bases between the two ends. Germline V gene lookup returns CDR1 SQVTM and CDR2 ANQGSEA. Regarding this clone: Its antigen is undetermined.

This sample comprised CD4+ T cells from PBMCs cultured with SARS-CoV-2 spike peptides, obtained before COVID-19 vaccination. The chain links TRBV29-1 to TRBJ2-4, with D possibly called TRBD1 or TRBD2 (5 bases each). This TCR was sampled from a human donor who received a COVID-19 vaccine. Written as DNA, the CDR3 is TGCAGCGTTGAGGGGGAAGCCAAAAACATTCAGTACTTC. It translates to CSVEGEAKNIQYF.